The sequence of this T cell receptor (beta chain) was determined in a study of T-cell memory formation after mild COVID-19. A note on this clonotype: The antigen remains undetermined.

Constant-segment primers and 5'RACE yielded cDNA libraries for TCR alpha and TCR beta, each carrying sample barcodes and UMIs. TCRdb fed the 5' RACE reads into MiXCR, producing one record per CDR3 protein. Among some 50,000 distinct CDR3 sequences listed, 10% to 15% were seen once. Findings and limits, study-wide: Among contracting clones, CD4+ were mainly CM/EM and CD8+ enriched in EMRA. Day 15 to 85 contractors were CD4/CD8 balanced; later expanders leaned CD4+.

Germline V gene sequence: CDR1 MNHEY, CDR2 SVGAGI. V lost 0 bases, J lost 1 base, and 7 bases lay in between. CDR3 length: 14 amino acids. This receptor was taken from a man younger than 30 who had mild COVID-19 (a few samples of this study predate the infection). Cell type and time point are not known. Sequencing was done on a sample of PBMCs or a T cell subset sorted from them (not recorded which). This chain connects TRBV6-5 to TRBJ2-7, with D tentatively TRBD1 (5 bases). DNA for the CDR3: TGTGCCAGCAGTTACTCGAAGGGGTCCTACGAGCAGTACGTC. Its translation is CASSYSKGSYEQYV.